The 14 T cell receptor beta chains reported below all come from one sample, sequenced in a study of beta chain features in type 1 diabetes. The whole isolated RNA underwent reverse transcription, so sequencing captured expressed TCRB transcripts. The protocol was immunoSEQ multiplex PCR, while the TCRdb copy is restricted to in-frame clones and leaves out a portion. Here the sample spans about 360,000 clones, 10% to 15% being singletons. Sequences were obtained from naive CD4+ T cells from blood. These TCRs come from a man in his late teens or twenties in good health.

The chain carries TRBV4-1 and TRBJ2-2; 9 positions agree with TRBD1. V was clipped by 1 base and J by 0 bases; unmatched bases: 6. The germline CDR1 and CDR2 sequences are MGHRA and YSYEKL. The CDR3 is 18 amino acids. CDR3 protein: CASSQGDRAFANTGELFF. In DNA, the CDR3 is TGCGCCAGCAGCCAAGGGGACAGGGCCTTCGCGAACACCGGGGAGCTGTTTTTT.

This clone was picked up a small number of times. The gene calls are TRBV10-3 and TRBJ2-7; D is perhaps TRBD1 (5 bases). The CDR3 has 14 residues. With 6 bases removed from V and 3 bases from J, the gap between germline ends came to 15 bases. From germline, CDR1 is ENHRY and CDR2 SYGVKD. CDR3 amino acids: CAIRSGNQVYEQYF. The CDR3 DNA reads TGTGCCATCAGATCAGGGAATCAAGTCTACGAGCAGTACTTC.

The CDR3: CASSDPQGSYEQYF. The CDR3 bases are TGTGCCAGCAGTGACCCGCAGGGGTCCTACGAGCAGTACTTC. The gene calls are TRBV6-1 and TRBJ2-7; TRBD1 might be the D (6 bases). The ends were cut back, 3 bases at V and 1 base at J, with 10 bases in the middle. Germline CDR1 MNHNS, CDR2 SASEGT. The CDR3 spans 14 residues.

The chain joins TRBV28 to TRBJ1-4; TRBD1 agrees at 7 bases. Germline V gene sequence: CDR1 MDHEN, CDR2 SYDVKM. The trim removed 4 bases at V and 7 bases at J, leaving 9 bases unmatched. The CDR3 runs to 15 residues. The CDR3 nucleotides read TGTGCCAGCAGTTCCCCCTGGCAGGGGGGTGAAAAACTGTTTTTT. Residues: CASSSPWQGGEKLFF.

This clone was counted a few times. This chain links TRBV7-2 with TRBJ2-2; 7 nucleotides agree with TRBD2. The CDR3 totals 15 residues. The J segment lost 4 bases and the V segment lost 0 bases, leaving 2 bases of the junction unmatched. Germline CDR1 is SGHTA and CDR2 is FQGNSA. CDR3 residues: CASSLAASGTGELFF. The CDR3 nucleotides read TGTGCCAGCAGCTTAGCGGCTAGCGGCACCGGGGAGCTGTTTTTT.

The rearrangement uses TRBV28 and TRBJ1-2, with TRBD1 matching over 7 bases. CDR3 size: 14 residues. V shed 5 bases, J shed 7 bases, and the junction held 10 bases outside the gene matches. Per germline, CDR1 MDHEN and CDR2 SYDVKM. The CDR3 region is CASSPQTGFFGYTF. The CDR3 region has the DNA TGTGCCAGCAGTCCGCAGACAGGGTTCTTTGGCTACACCTTC.

The chain joins TRBV18 to TRBJ2-7, with D possibly being TRBD1 (6 bases). In germline, CDR1 is KGHSH, CDR2 LQKENI. The CDR3 has 17 amino acids. V was pared by 1 base and J by 4 bases, with 20 bases between. CDR3 in amino acids: CASSPLQTTGFGYEQYF. The CDR3 region has the DNA TGTGCCAGCTCACCACTCCAAACCACAGGGTTTGGGTACGAGCAGTACTTC.

CDR3 DNA sequence: TGTGCCAGTGCGGACAGGGGATTCAATCAGCCCCAGCATTTT. Its translation is CASADRGFNQPQHF. V gene TRBV19 combines with J gene TRBJ1-5, with TRBD1 matching 9 bases. The J segment lost 3 bases and the V segment lost 8 bases, leaving 5 bases of the junction unmatched. This CDR3 comprises 14 residues. Germline CDR1 LNHDA, CDR2 SQIVND (reference sequence).

The chain couples TRBV5-6 to TRBJ1-1; no definite D call. Germline assignment: CDR1 SGHDT and CDR2 YYEEEE. V was shortened by 4 bases and J by 1 base, with 11 bases between the two germline ends. The CDR3 length is 14 residues. CDR3 sequence reads: CASSVPPGNTEAFF. The CDR3 DNA follows: TGTGCCAGCAGCGTTCCTCCGGGGAACACTGAAGCTTTCTTT.

The chain uses TRBV5-6 and TRBJ1-6; a weak D match, TRBD1 (5 bases). V lost 6 bases and J lost 8, with 27 bases in between. Germline V CDR1 and CDR2: SGHDT, YYEEEE. This CDR3 region has 18 residues. The CDR3 sequence: CASILGALDKEWDSPLHF. The CDR3 nucleotides read TGTGCCAGCATTCTTGGCGCCTTGGACAAAGAGTGGGATTCACCCCTCCACTTT. The variable domain in full, completed from reference TRBV5-6 and TRBJ1-6, reads DAGVTQSPTHLIKTRGQQVTLRCSPKSGHDTVSWYQQALGQGPQFIFQYYEEEERQRGNFPDRFSGHQFPNYSSELNVNALLLGDSALYLCASILGALDKEWDSPLHFGNGTRLTVT.

This clone has only a few counts. The rearrangement uses TRBV30 and TRBJ1-5; 9 nucleotides line up with TRBD1. V trimming: 2 bases; J trimming: 2 bases; junction bases outside the gene matches: 13. The CDR3 consists of 18 residues. Germline CDR1 and CDR2: GTSNPN and SVGIG (reference sequence). The CDR3 DNA is TGTGCCTGGAGTCAGGACAGGGGTTCGCGTTTCGGCAATCAGCCCCAGCATTTT. This codes for CAWSQDRGSRFGNQPQHF.

The V and J genes are TRBV28 and TRBJ2-5, with 8 bases that match TRBD1. The CDR3 extends over 14 amino acids. Trimming cost V 10 bases and J 5 bases; bases outside gene matches: 12. CDR1 is MDHEN, CDR2 SYDVKM, per germline. In DNA, the CDR3 is TGTGCCACCGAGGGCAGGGGGCGCGTTGAGACCCAGTACTTC. The encoded protein is CATEGRGRVETQYF.

The V gene is TRBV18, the J gene TRBJ2-7; TRBD1 agrees at 9 bases. The CDR3 loop spans 14 amino acids. The ends lost 6 bases at V and 3 bases at J; junction bases unmatched: 6. CDR1 is KGHSH, CDR2 LQKENI, per germline. The CDR3 loop is CASSLRQGVYEQYF. CDR3 nucleotide sequence: TGTGCCAGCTCTTTAAGACAGGGGGTCTACGAGCAGTACTTC.

The chain has TRBV7-2 and TRBJ2-3; 8 bases align to TRBD1. The V segment lost 1 base and the J segment 0 bases; nucleotides outside the gene matches: 6. The CDR3 length is 17 residues. Per germline, CDR1 SGHTA and CDR2 FQGNSA. The CDR3 is CASSLVGTGYSTDTQYF. DNA of the CDR3: TGTGCCAGCAGCTTAGTAGGGACAGGTTATAGCACAGATACGCAGTATTTT.